This TCR beta chain was identified during a study of cytomegalovirus exposure and HLA in healthy donors. PCR amplification relied on 60 Vbeta primers (plus 13 Jbeta primers). The method was immunoSEQ multiplex PCR; TCRdb's version includes in-frame clones alone and lacks a portion of them. The sample holds approximately 130,000 clones, about four fifths seen once. Germline CDR1 reads SGHRS; CDR2 reads YFSETQ. Trimming removed 2 bases at V and 7 bases at J, with 13 bases between. There are 14 residues in the CDR3. Though nominally healthy at sampling, donors likely had unrecorded immune exposures. Specimen: PBMCs. The V and J genes are TRBV5-1 and TRBJ1-5; D gene unclear. The sequence was obtained from a man aged 30-40 years in good health and CMV-seronegative. DNA of the CDR3: TGCGCCAGCAGCTTAGGAGGAGAGGGACAGCCCCAGCATTTT. Translated: CASSLGGEGQPQHF.